Listed below are T cell receptor beta chains from one sample, sequenced in a study of shared clonotypes between healthy human individuals. Generated by immunoSEQ multiplex PCR, the TCRdb table keeps only in-frame clones and is missing some. The sample shows about 2.1 million clones, around 93% of them seen only once. Specimen: naive CD8+ T cells from PBMCs. These receptors originate from a young man in good health. Some clones in this sample may be carry-over from other donors' samples. Each CDR3 is given with its conserved first and last residue. Fields, in order: D gene, V gene, J gene, CDR3 DNA, CDR3 protein. The D gene is left open where the match is weak.

>-|TRBV5-6|TRBJ1-4
TGTGCCAGCAGTTTGACCCACCTAGGCGCTAATGAAAAACTGTTTTTT
CASSLTHLGANEKLFF
>TRBD2|TRBV19|TRBJ2-1
TGTGCCAGTAGTATTACTAGCGGCGCCCCAACCTACAATGAGCAGTTCTTC
CASSITSGAPTYNEQFF
>-|TRBV4-2|TRBJ2-4
TGTGCCAGCAGCCAAGCGTTTGGTGCCCTAGCCAAAAACATTCAGTACTTC
CASSQAFGALAKNIQYF
>TRBD1|TRBV27|TRBJ1-2
TGTGCCAGCAGTCCCGGGACAGGCCCTGCTAACTATGGCTACACCTTC
CASSPGTGPANYGYTF
>-|TRBV25-1|TRBJ2-7
TGTGCCACCTGGGACAACTCTCTCGAGCAGTACTTC
CATWDNSLEQYF
>TRBD2|TRBV7-3|TRBJ2-2
TGTGCCAGCAGCTCCCGGCCTAGCGGGGGGGTCTTACCCGGGGAGCTGTTTTTT
CASSSRPSGGVLPGELFF
>TRBD2|TRBV10-3|TRBJ2-1
TGTGCCATCAGTGATAAACCCGCGACTAGCGGGAGTAGTAATGAGCAGTTCTTC
CAISDKPATSGSSNEQFF
>-|TRBV7-2|TRBJ2-1
TGTGCCAGCGCCTGGGGCCCGAGGGGTTCCTCCTACAATGAGCAGTTCTTC
CASAWGPRGSSYNEQFF
>TRBD2|TRBV7-2|TRBJ2-2
TGTGCCAGCAGCGCAGGGACTAGCGGCCCTGCCCAACGCGGGGAGCTGTTTTTT
CASSAGTSGPAQRGELFF
>TRBD1|TRBV29-1|TRBJ1-2
TGCAGCGTCCTACCTGGAGGACAGGGGTCGAGCTATGGCTACACCTTC
CSVLPGGQGSSYGYTF
>TRBD2|TRBV2|TRBJ2-7
TGTGCCAGCAGGCCAACTAGCGGGAGGGCCCGACACGAGCAGTACTTC
CASRPTSGRARHEQYF
>-|TRBV19|TRBJ2-7
TGTGCCAGTGGGAGCTCCTACGAGCAGTACTTC
CASGSSYEQYF
>TRBD1|TRBV7-9|TRBJ2-2
TGTGCCAGCAGCGTCGCCCCGGGACAGGGTGGCGGGGAGCTGTTTTTT
CASSVAPGQGGGELFF
>-|TRBV6-1|TRBJ2-7
TGTGCCAGCAGTCAAAGGGACCTCTCCTACGAGCAGTACTTC
CASSQRDLSYEQYF
>-|TRBV25-1|TRBJ2-1
TGTGCCAGCAGGGAAGGGGGCAATGAGCAGTTCTTC
CASREGGNEQFF
>-|TRBV10-1|TRBJ2-2
TGCGCCAGCAGTGACGTTCCTGGGGGCACCGGGGAGCTGTTTTTT
CASSDVPGGTGELFF
>TRBD1|TRBV9|TRBJ2-7
TGTGCCAGCAGCGGGAGACAGGGAACGAGTGTCTACGAGCAGTACTTC
CASSGRQGTSVYEQYF
>-|TRBV25-1|TRBJ2-3
TGTGCCAGCAGTGAAGAGGGGGGCTGGAGGACAGATACGCAGTATTTT
CASSEEGGWRTDTQYF
>TRBD1|TRBV5-6|TRBJ1-2
TGTGCCAGCAGCTCTAGGCCGGGACAGGGTATCCTCTATGGCTACACCTTC
CASSSRPGQGILYGYTF
>TRBD2|TRBV5-4|TRBJ2-5
TGTGCCAGCAGCTTGAGGGCTAGCGGGAGCCAAGAGACCCAGTACTTC
CASSLRASGSQETQYF
>-|TRBV29-1|TRBJ1-5
TGCAGCGTTGGGGCAGGGAACCAGCCCCAGCATTTT
CSVGAGNQPQHF
>-|TRBV6-1|TRBJ2-4
TGTGCCAGCAGAGGAGGGGAAAACATTCAGTACTTC
CASRGGENIQYF
>-|TRBV5-4|TRBJ2-1
TGTGCCAGCAGCTTGGAGGGTCTGGGGGGCTTCGATGAGCAGTTCTTC
CASSLEGLGGFDEQFF
>-|TRBV13|TRBJ1-1
TGTGCCAGCAGCTTAGGGCAGGAAGCTTTCTTT
CASSLGQEAFF
>TRBD2|TRBV27|TRBJ2-7
TGTGCCAGCAGTCCCAGACTAGCGCCCGCCGAGGAGCAGTACTTC
CASSPRLAPAEEQYF
>-|TRBV9|TRBJ2-1
TGTGCCAGCAGCGTTGACTCGAACTACAATGAGCAGTTCTTC
CASSVDSNYNEQFF